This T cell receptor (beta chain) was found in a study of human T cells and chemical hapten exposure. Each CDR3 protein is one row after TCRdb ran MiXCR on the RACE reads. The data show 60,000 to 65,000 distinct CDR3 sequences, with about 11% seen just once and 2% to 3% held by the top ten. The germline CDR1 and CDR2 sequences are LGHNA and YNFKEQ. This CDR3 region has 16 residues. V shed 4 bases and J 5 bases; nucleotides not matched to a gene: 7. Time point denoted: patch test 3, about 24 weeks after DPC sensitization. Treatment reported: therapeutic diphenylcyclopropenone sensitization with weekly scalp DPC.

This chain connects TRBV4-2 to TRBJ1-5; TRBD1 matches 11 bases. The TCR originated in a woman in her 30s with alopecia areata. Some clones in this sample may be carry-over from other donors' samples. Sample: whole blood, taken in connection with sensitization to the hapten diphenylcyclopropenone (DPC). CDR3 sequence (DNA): TGTGCCAGCAGCCCGACGGACAGGGGGCATTATCAGCCCCAGCATTTT. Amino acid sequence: CASSPTDRGHYQPQHF.